Listed below are T cell receptor beta chains from one sample, sequenced in a study of T-cell memory formation after mild COVID-19. Via MiXCR, TCRdb re-called the 5' RACE reads, giving one row per CDR3 protein. The repertoire consists of roughly 600,000 distinct CDR3 sequences, with about a sixth occurring once and the leading ten covering 12%. The sample consisted of PBMCs or a T cell subset sorted from them (not recorded which). These receptors originate from an adult woman who had mild COVID-19 (a few samples of this study predate the infection). Cell type and time point are not known. Both conserved end residues are part of each CDR3. A D gene is named only where the DNA matches it firmly. Size tells how often a clone was seen (once, few, many) or the class of an expanded clone, and some rows leave it out.

V gene	D gene	CDR3 length	clone size	J gene	CDR3 protein	CDR3 DNA
TRBV7-9	TRBD1	16	few	TRBJ1-1	CASSLQGGTLYTEAFF	TGTGCCAGCAGCTTACAGGGGGGGACTCTCTACACTGAAGCTTTCTTT
TRBV3-1	TRBD1	15	.	TRBJ2-1	CASSPQGAGGNEQFF	TGTGCCAGCAGCCCACAGGGGGCAGGAGGCAATGAGCAGTTCTTC
TRBV24-1	TRBD2	17	few	TRBJ2-1	CATSDALLAGSYNEQFF	TGTGCCACCAGTGACGCTTTACTAGCGGGAAGCTACAATGAGCAGTTCTTC
TRBV5-1	TRBD1	15	.	TRBJ1-5	CASSLTTGGFQPQHF	TGCGCCAGCAGTCTAACGACAGGGGGATTTCAGCCCCAGCATTTT
TRBV6-6	TRBD2	15	many	TRBJ2-3	CASSYLAGGTDTQYF	TGTGCCAGCAGTTACCTAGCGGGGGGCACAGATACGCAGTATTTT
TRBV6-5	TRBD1	16	few	TRBJ2-3	CASSTGDTPSTDTQYF	TGTGCCAGCAGTACAGGGGACACCCCTAGCACAGATACGCAGTATTTT
TRBV7-2	.	17	few	TRBJ2-1	CASSSREGPRSYNEQFF	TGTGCCAGCAGCTCTCGGGAAGGTCCCCGCTCCTACAATGAGCAGTTCTTC
TRBV27	.	14	many	TRBJ2-3	CASSFTGRVDTQYF	TGTGCCAGCAGTTTTACAGGGAGGGTGGATACGCAGTATTTT
TRBV12-3/TRBV12-4	.	14	.	TRBJ2-5	CASSLAGLQETQYF	TGTGCCAGCAGTTTAGCGGGGCTACAAGAGACCCAGTACTTC
TRBV30	TRBD1	16	few	TRBJ1-1	CAWSVRTGGAHTEAFF	TGTGCCTGGAGTGTACGAACAGGGGGGGCCCACACTGAAGCTTTCTTT
TRBV5-6	TRBD2	17	.	TRBJ2-1	CASSLTSGGFSYNEQFF	TGTGCCAGCAGCTTGACTAGCGGGGGGTTTTCCTACAATGAGCAGTTCTTC
TRBV9	TRBD1	15	.	TRBJ2-2	CASSITGQGLGELFF	TGTGCCAGCAGCATCACCGGACAGGGGCTCGGGGAGCTGTTTTTT
TRBV21-1	.	13	.	TRBJ2-7	CASSIVRGYEQYF	TGTGCCAGCAGCATCGTCAGGGGCTACGAGCAGTACTTC
TRBV5-1	.	12	few	TRBJ2-5	CASSFSTETQYF	TGCGCCAGCAGCTTTTCGACAGAGACCCAGTACTTC